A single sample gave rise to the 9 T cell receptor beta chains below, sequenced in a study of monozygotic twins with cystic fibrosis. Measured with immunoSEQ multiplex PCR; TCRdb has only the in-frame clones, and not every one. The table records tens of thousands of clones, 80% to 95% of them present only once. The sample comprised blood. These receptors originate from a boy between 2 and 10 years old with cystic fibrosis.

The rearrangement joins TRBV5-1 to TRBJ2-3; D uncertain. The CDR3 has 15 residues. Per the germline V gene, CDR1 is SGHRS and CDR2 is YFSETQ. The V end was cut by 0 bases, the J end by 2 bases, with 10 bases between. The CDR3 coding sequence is TGCGCCAGCAGCTTGGAGGCCAGTTCCACAGATACGCAGTATTTT. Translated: CASSLEASSTDTQYF.

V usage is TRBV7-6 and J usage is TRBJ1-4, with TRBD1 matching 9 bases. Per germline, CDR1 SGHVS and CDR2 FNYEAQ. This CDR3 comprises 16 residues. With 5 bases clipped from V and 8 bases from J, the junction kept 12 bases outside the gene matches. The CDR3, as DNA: TGTGCCAGCAGCCCCCCCTTGACAGGGGGTGGCGAAAAACTGTTTTTT. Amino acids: CASSPPLTGGGEKLFF.

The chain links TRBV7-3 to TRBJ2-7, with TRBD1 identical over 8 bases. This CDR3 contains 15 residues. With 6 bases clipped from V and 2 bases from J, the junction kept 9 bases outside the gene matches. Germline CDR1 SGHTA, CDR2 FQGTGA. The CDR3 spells CASSIGQGPPYEQYF. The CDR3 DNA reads TGTGCCAGCAGTATTGGACAGGGTCCACCCTACGAGCAGTACTTC. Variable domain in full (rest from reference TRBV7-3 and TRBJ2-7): GAGVSQTPSNKVTEKGKYVELRCDPISGHTALYWYRQSLGQGPEFLIYFQGTGAADDSGLPNDRFFAVRPEGSVSTLKIQRTERGDSAVYLCASSIGQGPPYEQYFGPGTRLTVT.

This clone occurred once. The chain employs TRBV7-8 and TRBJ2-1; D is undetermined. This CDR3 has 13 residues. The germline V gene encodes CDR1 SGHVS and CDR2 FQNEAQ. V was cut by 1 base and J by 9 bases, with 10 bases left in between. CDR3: CASSLVAVVEQFF. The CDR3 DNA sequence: TGTGCCAGCAGCTTAGTAGCCGTCGTTGAGCAGTTCTTC.

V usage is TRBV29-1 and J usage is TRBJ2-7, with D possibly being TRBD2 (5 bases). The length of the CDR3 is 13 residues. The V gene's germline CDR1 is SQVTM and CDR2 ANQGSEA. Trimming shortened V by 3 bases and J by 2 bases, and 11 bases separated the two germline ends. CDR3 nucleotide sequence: TGCAGCGTTGATATGGGAGATCCCTACGAGCAGTACTTC. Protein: CSVDMGDPYEQYF.

The CDR3, as DNA: TGTGCCAGCTCACGAGCCGACACAACTAATGAAAAACTGTTTTTT. Protein: CASSRADTTNEKLFF. The chain is built from TRBV18 and TRBJ1-4; D is undetermined. The CDR3 has 15 residues. Germline V gives CDR1 KGHSH, CDR2 LQKENI. Deletions cut 4 bases from V and 0 bases from J, with 9 bases between.

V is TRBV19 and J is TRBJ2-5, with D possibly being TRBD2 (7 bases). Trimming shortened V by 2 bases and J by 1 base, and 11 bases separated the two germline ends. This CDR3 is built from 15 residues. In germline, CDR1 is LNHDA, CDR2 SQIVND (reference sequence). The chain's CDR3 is CASSIRGGLQETQYF. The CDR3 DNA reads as TGTGCCAGTAGTATAAGGGGGGGGCTCCAAGAGACCCAGTACTTC.

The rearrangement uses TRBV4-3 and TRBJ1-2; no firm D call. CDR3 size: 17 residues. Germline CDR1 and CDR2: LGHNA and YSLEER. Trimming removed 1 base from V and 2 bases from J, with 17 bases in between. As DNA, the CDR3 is TGCGCCAGCAGCCAAGGTATCGGATGGCGGTTCAACTATGGCTACACCTTC. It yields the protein CASSQGIGWRFNYGYTF.

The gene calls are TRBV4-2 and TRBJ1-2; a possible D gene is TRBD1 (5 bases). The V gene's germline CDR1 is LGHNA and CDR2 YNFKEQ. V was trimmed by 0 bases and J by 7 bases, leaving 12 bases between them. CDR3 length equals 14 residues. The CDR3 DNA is TGTGCCAGCAGCCAAGACGAGGGCCAGGGTGGCTACACCTTC. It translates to CASSQDEGQGGYTF.